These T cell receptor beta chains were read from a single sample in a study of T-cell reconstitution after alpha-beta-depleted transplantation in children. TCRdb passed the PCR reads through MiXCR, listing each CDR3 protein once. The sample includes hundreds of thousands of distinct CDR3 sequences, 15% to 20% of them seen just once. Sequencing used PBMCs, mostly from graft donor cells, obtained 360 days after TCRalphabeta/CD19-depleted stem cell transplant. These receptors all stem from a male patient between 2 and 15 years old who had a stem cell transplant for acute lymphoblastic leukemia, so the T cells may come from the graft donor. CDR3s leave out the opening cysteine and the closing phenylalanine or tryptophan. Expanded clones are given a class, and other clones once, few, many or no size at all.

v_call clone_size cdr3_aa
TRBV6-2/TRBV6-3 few ASSSLAGGNNEQF
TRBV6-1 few ASRKGRFTYEQY
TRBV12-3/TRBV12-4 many ASSFGGHEQY
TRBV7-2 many ASSPKGARGNTEAF
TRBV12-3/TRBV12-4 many ASSLPRLNTGELF
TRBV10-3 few AISASGGSYEQY
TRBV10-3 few AISELSGRARNTGELF
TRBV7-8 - ASSLVRGAQH
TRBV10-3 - AISETSGGNTGELF
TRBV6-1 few ASSTAGTGYETQY
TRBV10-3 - AIRRGDTGDTQY
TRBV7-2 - ASSVAGVTQY
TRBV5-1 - ASSLGRRAEAF
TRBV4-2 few ASSHRTSGLAGELF
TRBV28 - ASSLNSGAYNEQF
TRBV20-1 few SASWGDSYEQY
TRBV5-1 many ASSLGSGGYEQY
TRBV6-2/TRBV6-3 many ASSSRPTGVYEQY
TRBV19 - ASSPPDLYNEQF
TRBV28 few ASTRQSFTDTQY
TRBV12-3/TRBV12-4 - ASRERETRSGELF
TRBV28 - ASSQGGQGEKLF
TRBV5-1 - ASSLADTGGRETQY
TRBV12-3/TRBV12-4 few ASRKRPGTSSYNEQF
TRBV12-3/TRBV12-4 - ASSSRQGLAGAEF
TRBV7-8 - ASSFPPGYEQY
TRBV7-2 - ASRQQELWF
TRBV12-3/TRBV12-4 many ASSFPWEDTQY
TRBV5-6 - ASSLSGSAYEQY
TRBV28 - ASSLVVGTEKTPLGVQY
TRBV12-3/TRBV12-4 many ASSLGQVAYEQY
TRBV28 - ASNDRGSGETQY
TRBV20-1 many SAKSSGTGFYEQY
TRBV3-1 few ASSQDGGGPKLF
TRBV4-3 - ASSQDSGRAGSSYEQY
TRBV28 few ASSPNSPRSETQY
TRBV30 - AWGGTGVYEQY
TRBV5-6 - ASSSGEYEQY
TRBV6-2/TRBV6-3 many ASSYEETQY
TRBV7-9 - ASSLAGTDIQY
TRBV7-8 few ASSFGARTGHYEQY
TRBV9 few ASSVGPGSRYSYEQY
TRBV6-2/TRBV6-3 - ASSTWTTSTDTQY
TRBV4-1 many ASSPGLAVYEQY
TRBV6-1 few ASSIVETQY
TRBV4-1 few ASSQAYKRAANIQY
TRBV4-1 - ASSQGAEGFQETQY
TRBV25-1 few ASSETLLFTDTQY
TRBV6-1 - ASIAKGGGNQPQH
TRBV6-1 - ASSERGQGAPGELF
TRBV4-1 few ASSQEGLTSPGELF
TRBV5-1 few ASSPAADYNEQF
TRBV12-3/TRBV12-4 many ASSSRGYEQY
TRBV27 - ASSLVREWGTDTQY